This TCR beta chain comes out of a study of blood T cell repertoires in COVID-19 (dated by TCRdb to 2018 to 2021). Study-level background: Collaborator samples came from the United States, Italy and Spain and covered acute and convalescent phases of COVID-19. The material from the prospective study consisted of cDNA or gDNA derived from T cells, B-cell-depleted T cells, or PBMCs. The dataset comprised deeply sampled blood TCRbeta repertoires from subjects exposed to, actively infected with, or recovered from COVID-19. The repertoires were released in a freely available public database meant as a resource for research on the immune response to SARS-CoV-2. The samples were drawn from the first 160 participants of the ongoing ImmuneRACE study and from about 1,200 subjects provided by 6 global collaborators. The sample metadata nearly always contained a de-identified subject ID, COVID-19 status, age in years and sex. HLA class I and class II types, where available, came from metadata supplied by the sample provider rather than from assay-based typing. Beyond this particular receptor, the publication reports: Clinical and demographic metadata were provided uncurated, with the amount varying by source and participant.

Whole blood was collected in K2EDTA tubes by collaborating institutions according to the institutions' own protocols. Collaborator samples were shipped for TCRbeta analysis as frozen whole blood, isolated PBMCs, or DNA extracted from either sample type. The immunoSEQ Assay, a bias-controlled multiplex PCR, was used to amplify TCRbeta CDR3 regions from genomic DNA. The paper's processing steps were these. Nucleated cell counts per sample were estimated from amplification of reference gene primers within the assay. To quantify the absolute abundance of each unique TCRbeta CDR3 rearrangement, sequence reads were collapsed and filtered. For each sample, productive Simpson clonality was calculated as the square root of Simpson's diversity index across productive rearrangements. The table comes from immuneACCESS by way of TCRdb, which keeps in-frame sequences with V and J called. Part of the clones is missing from these tables; in studies checked, under half for an unresolved V gene and the rest for unknown reasons. V and J calls and clone size come straight from that table; D and trimming were deduced from the DNA. For this sample the table gives roughly 120,000 clones, of which over 80% were detected only once. Together, the top ten hold about 1.1% of the sample.

Notes on this clone: Its antigen target is currently unknown. No base qualities exist here, and no much larger clone lies one base off it.

This sequence was found in a human donor in a cohort sampled during active COVID-19. The sample comprised peripheral blood.

The DNA reads as follows: TGTGCCAGCAGTGAGTGGCAGGGTGGTGGCTACACCTTC. The encoded protein is CASSEWQGGGYTF. The chain links TRBV25-1 with TRBJ1-2; TRBD1 could be the D gene, as 5 bases match. The CDR3 measures 13 amino acids from cysteine to phenylalanine. Kept here is only the CDR3 DNA, which spans 39 bases and is read in frame from base 1. V was cut back by 3 bases and J by 7 bases, leaving a gap of 12 bases between them. Looking up the germline V gene yields CDR1 MGHDK and CDR2 SYGVNS.